This T cell receptor beta chain originates from a study of blood T cell repertoires in COVID-19. About the study: COVID-19 samples, acute and convalescent, were from the United States, Italy and Spain. PBMCs, B-cell-depleted T cells, or T cells were the source of the cDNA or gDNA that made up the material.

Germline V lookup: CDR1 KGHSH, CDR2 LQKENI. The CDR3 is made up of 14 amino acids. Trimming stripped 0 bases from V and 3 bases from J, with 8 bases between. Authors' methods: The assay estimated nucleated cells by amplifying reference gene primers. Produced via immunoSEQ multiplex PCR; TCRdb's table is partial and in-frame only. V and J calls plus clone size are reproduced from that table; the DNA served to infer D and trimming. Of 85,000 to 110,000 clones in the sample, 70% to 90% were seen once. The sample taken for sequencing was peripheral blood. This clonotype was obtained from a man in his fifties or sixties in a cohort sampled during active COVID-19. The chain uses TRBV18 and TRBJ1-2; no firm D call. The DNA for the CDR3 is TGTGCCAGCTCACCACCGTGGTCGGACTATGGCTACACCTTC. Translation: CASSPPWSDYGYTF.